A selection of T cell receptor beta chains follows, all from one sample in a study of T cell changes during pregnancy in multiple sclerosis. Assay used: immunoSEQ multiplex PCR; TCRdb lists only in-frame clones, some missing. The sample has about 28,000 clones, around 90% seen once; the top ten hold roughly 0.5%. This material consisted of CD4+ T cells from peripheral blood mononuclear cells, taken in the first trimester of pregnancy. Receptors were obtained from a female donor in good health, enrolled as a control in a pregnancy study. CDR3s include the opening cysteine and the closing phenylalanine or tryptophan. Each record gives: J gene, D gene, CDR3 length, V gene, clone size, CDR3 protein, CDR3 DNA. A D gene is named only where the DNA matches it firmly. Where a row states a size, it is once, few, many or the class of an expanded clone; other rows omit it.

TRBJ1-3 | - | 16 | TRBV18 | - | CASSPYSPEGGNTIYF | TGTGCCAGCTCACCATATTCTCCCGAGGGTGGAAACACCATATATTTT
TRBJ2-6 | - | 15 | TRBV5-8 | - | CASSLVISGANVLTF | TGTGCCAGCAGCTTGGTTATCTCTGGGGCCAACGTCCTGACTTTC
TRBJ2-3 | - | 16 | TRBV5-1 | - | CASSLRQVGNTDTQYF | TGCGCCAGCAGCTTGCGACAGGTGGGAAACACAGATACGCAGTATTTT
TRBJ2-7 | TRBD2 | 14 | TRBV28 | - | CASRHPSGSYEQYF | TGTGCCAGCAGACACCCTAGCGGTTCCTACGAGCAGTACTTC
TRBJ2-1 | TRBD2 | 14 | TRBV7-3 | - | CASRSGTSPDEQFF | TGTGCCAGCAGATCCGGGACTAGCCCCGATGAGCAGTTCTTC
TRBJ1-2 | - | 24 | TRBV27 | once | CASSSVLGKFFEQGWGLANYGYTF | TGTGCCAGCAGTTCTGTATTGGGAAAATTCTTTGAGCAGGGTTGGGGACTAGCTAACTATGGCTACACCTTC
TRBJ2-5 | - | 12 | TRBV10-3 | - | CAISDRTETQYF | TGTGCCATCAGTGACAGAACAGAGACCCAGTACTTC
TRBJ2-5 | TRBD2 | 17 | TRBV19 | - | CASSIGLAGQGGETQYF | TGTGCCAGTAGTATCGGGCTAGCGGGCCAGGGAGGGGAGACCCAGTACTTC
TRBJ1-2 | - | 13 | TRBV6-1 | - | CASSDRVHYGYTF | TGTGCCAGCAGTGACAGGGTCCACTATGGCTACACCTTC
TRBJ2-7 | - | 13 | TRBV10-2 | - | CASMGTPPYEQYF | TGCGCCAGCATGGGGACTCCTCCCTACGAGCAGTACTTC
TRBJ2-3 | TRBD2 | 16 | TRBV6-6 | - | CASSQLAGASPDTQYF | TGTGCCAGCAGCCAACTAGCGGGGGCCTCCCCCGATACGCAGTATTTT
TRBJ2-4 | - | 18 | TRBV4-2 | - | CASSQEVDWGRGENIQYF | TGTGCCAGCAGCCAAGAAGTCGATTGGGGGCGTGGAGAAAACATTCAGTACTTC
TRBJ2-1 | - | 14 | TRBV29-1 | - | CSVEKEQSYNEQFF | TGCAGCGTTGAAAAAGAGCAATCCTACAATGAGCAGTTCTTC
TRBJ2-5 | TRBD2 | 14 | TRBV10-3 | - | CAISAGLGGETQYF | TGTGCCATCAGCGCTGGACTAGGAGGAGAGACCCAGTACTTC
TRBJ2-3 | - | 16 | TRBV7-2 | - | CASSLKGGLGTDTQYF | TGTGCCAGCAGCTTAAAGGGCGGGCTGGGCACAGATACGCAGTATTTT
TRBJ2-2 | - | 14 | TRBV7-7 | few | CASSLAEGTGELFF | TGTGCCAGCAGCTTAGCGGAGGGCACCGGGGAGCTGTTTTTT
TRBJ1-1 | - | 15 | TRBV6-1 | - | CASQKGEGGATEAFF | TGTGCCAGCCAGAAGGGGGAAGGGGGGGCGACTGAAGCTTTCTTT
TRBJ1-2 | - | 13 | TRBV6-1 | - | CASSDLAAGGYTF | TGTGCCAGCAGTGATTTGGCCGCAGGGGGCTACACCTTC
TRBJ1-5 | - | 13 | TRBV2 | - | CASSGERDQPQHF | TGTGCCAGCAGTGGGGAGAGGGATCAGCCCCAGCATTTT
TRBJ1-4 | - | 14 | TRBV6-1 | few | CASHGGGPSEKLFF | TGTGCCAGCCATGGCGGGGGGCCGAGCGAAAAACTGTTTTTT
TRBJ1-4 | TRBD1 | 16 | TRBV7-6 | - | CASSLSRQGPNEKLFF | TGTGCCAGCAGCTTATCGCGACAGGGTCCCAATGAAAAACTGTTTTTT
TRBJ1-4 | - | 14 | TRBV5-5 | - | CASSLEQGGEKLFF | TGTGCCAGCAGCTTGGAGCAGGGAGGTGAAAAACTGTTTTTT
TRBJ2-1 | - | 12 | TRBV6-5 | - | CASSSMGDEQFF | TGTGCCAGCAGTTCTATGGGCGATGAGCAGTTCTTC
TRBJ2-3 | - | 15 | TRBV30 | - | CAWSVITGGPDTQYF | TGTGCCTGGAGTGTAATCACTGGCGGCCCAGATACGCAGTATTTT
TRBJ1-4 | TRBD1 | 15 | TRBV5-1 | - | CASSSRTGGNEKLFF | TGCGCCAGCAGCTCTCGGACAGGGGGGAATGAAAAACTGTTTTTT
TRBJ1-2 | - | 15 | TRBV13 | - | CASSSLNSRGAGYTF | TGTGCCAGCAGCTCCCTTAACTCCAGGGGAGCCGGCTACACCTTC
TRBJ2-3 | TRBD2 | 15 | TRBV28 | - | CASSSGGPPPDTQYF | TGTGCCAGCAGTTCGGGAGGGCCTCCGCCAGATACGCAGTATTTT
TRBJ2-2 | TRBD2 | 19 | TRBV15 | - | CATSRDQGLAGGNTGELFF | TGTGCCACCAGCAGAGATCAGGGACTAGCGGGGGGGAACACCGGGGAGCTGTTTTTT
TRBJ2-3 | TRBD2 | 16 | TRBV14 | - | CASSLRTSGSIDTQYF | TGTGCCAGCAGCCTTCGGACTAGCGGGAGTATAGATACGCAGTATTTT
TRBJ2-7 | TRBD1 | 15 | TRBV10-3 | - | CAISAPGQGPREQYF | TGTGCCATCAGCGCCCCGGGACAGGGGCCTCGGGAGCAGTACTTC
TRBJ2-7 | - | 14 | TRBV7-9 | - | CASSLDITSYEQYF | TGTGCCAGCAGCTTGGACATAACCTCCTACGAGCAGTACTTC
TRBJ2-1 | TRBD2 | 15 | TRBV9 | - | CASSVGTSGSNEQFF | TGTGCCAGCAGCGTAGGCACTAGCGGGAGCAATGAGCAGTTCTTC
TRBJ1-4 | - | 17 | TRBV21-1 | - | CAIGRKLKVVTNEKLFF | TGTGCAATAGGGAGGAAGTTAAAGGTTGTCACTAATGAAAAACTGTTTTTT
TRBJ2-3 | - | 14 | TRBV6-5 | - | CASSYSTWRGAKYF | TGTGCCAGCAGTTACTCGACGTGGCGGGGTGCGAAGTATTTT
TRBJ2-7 | - | 14 | TRBV5-4 | medium-sized | CASSTGHSVDEQYF | TGTGCCAGCAGTACCGGTCATAGCGTCGACGAGCAGTACTTC
TRBJ2-5 | - | 13 | TRBV29-1 | - | CSVEKQEGETQYF | TGCAGCGTTGAAAAACAGGAGGGAGAGACCCAGTACTTC
TRBJ2-1 | TRBD2 | 16 | TRBV10-3 | once | CAISERRGSGGAEQFF | TGTGCCATCAGTGAGCGTCGTGGTAGCGGGGGGGCTGAACAGTTCTTC
TRBJ2-5 | - | 14 | TRBV2 | once | CASSPGPGVETQYF | TGTGCCAGCAGCCCCGGACCCGGGGTTGAGACCCAGTACTTC
TRBJ1-1 | - | 13 | TRBV5-8 | - | CASSRQVKGEAFF | TGTGCCAGCAGCCGACAGGTCAAAGGAGAAGCTTTCTTT
TRBJ2-7 | - | 13 | TRBV6-1 | once | CASRRNKEHEQYF | TGTGCCAGCAGACGAAATAAGGAGCACGAGCAGTACTTC
TRBJ1-2 | - | 15 | TRBV4-2 | - | CASSQERMGGYGYTF | TGTGCCAGCAGCCAAGAGCGAATGGGAGGCTATGGCTACACCTTC
TRBJ2-3 | TRBD2 | 18 | TRBV7-3 | - | CASSLTPLPGGSTDTQYF | TGTGCCAGCAGCTTAACGCCCCTTCCGGGGGGGTCCACAGATACGCAGTATTTT
TRBJ1-2 | - | 17 | TRBV2 | - | CASSGILGGGANYGYTF | TGTGCCAGCAGTGGCATATTAGGGGGGGGAGCTAACTATGGCTACACCTTC
TRBJ2-5 | TRBD1 | 16 | TRBV11-2 | - | CASSVGPGQSQGTQYF | TGTGCCAGCAGCGTAGGACCGGGACAGTCTCAGGGGACCCAGTACTTC
TRBJ2-5 | - | 14 | TRBV12-5 | - | CASGLEGVQETQYF | TGTGCTAGTGGTTTGGAGGGGGTTCAAGAGACCCAGTACTTC
TRBJ1-4 | - | 16 | TRBV5-1 | - | CASSLAPAGLNEKLFF | TGCGCCAGCAGCTTGGCCCCGGCAGGGCTAAATGAAAAACTGTTTTTT
TRBJ2-1 | - | 18 | TRBV7-2 | - | CASSPSDNFWGSGDEQFF | TGTGCCAGCAGCCCTAGCGATAACTTTTGGGGGAGTGGCGATGAGCAGTTCTTC
TRBJ2-1 | TRBD2 | 16 | TRBV2 | once | CASRVTSGSSYNEQFF | TGTGCCAGCAGGGTCACTAGCGGGAGCTCCTACAATGAGCAGTTCTTC
TRBJ1-2 | TRBD1 | 14 | TRBV5-4 | - | CASSLNRGRYGYTF | TGTGCCAGCAGCTTGAACAGGGGGCGGTATGGCTACACCTTC
TRBJ2-1 | TRBD2 | 15 | TRBV7-6 | once | CASSLVDSGYNEQFF | TGTGCCAGCAGCTTAGTGGATAGCGGGTACAATGAGCAGTTCTTC
TRBJ1-4 | - | 14 | TRBV19 | - | CASSQGVTNEKLFF | TGTGCCAGTAGTCAGGGCGTAACTAATGAAAAACTGTTTTTT
TRBJ2-5 | TRBD2 | 16 | TRBV6-6 | - | CASSYTLAGGLETQYF | TGTGCCAGCAGTTACACCTTAGCGGGGGGGCTTGAGACCCAGTACTTC